This T cell receptor (beta chain) was found in a study of read filtering for tumor transcriptome and immune sequencing. Study at large: By R-ISS, stages I, II and III held approximately 8, 16 and 7 patients.

Germline V gene sequence: CDR1 LGHDT, CDR2 YNNKEL (reference sequence). Trimming took 3 bases from V and 8 from J; bases not matched to a gene: 10. The CDR3 runs to 16 residues. This library used around 400 ng RNA and molecular barcoded adaptors spanning alpha/delta and beta/gamma chains. Using its own MiXCR run on the reads, TCRdb lists one record per CDR3 protein. The sample holds roughly 25,000 distinct CDR3 sequences, approximately 22% seen once. The origin of this receptor is a donor at least 40 years old with multiple myeloma. Sequencing was done on a sample of a population of CD138-negative cells sorted from bone marrow. The chain uses TRBV3-1 and TRBJ2-3; 11 positions agree with TRBD2. CDR3 nucleotide sequence: TGTGCCAGCAGCCAGACTAGCGGGATCAGTTTGGGTACGCAGTATTTT. As protein: CASSQTSGISLGTQYF.